The 3 T cell receptor beta chains in this list originate from one sample, sequenced in a study of cytomegalovirus exposure and HLA in healthy donors. The PCR used 60 Vbeta and 13 Jbeta primers. Clones were read by immunoSEQ multiplex PCR, and TCRdb kept only the in-frame ones, dropping some. This sample has about 160,000 clones; about four fifths occur once, and the top ten carry about 12%. The sequencing sample was made of PBMCs. Receptors were obtained from a woman between 50 and 59 years old in good health and CMV-seronegative.

The V and J genes are TRBV7-2 and TRBJ2-1; 9 positions match TRBD2. V dropped 5 bases and J dropped 4; count of bases not matched to a gene: 6. The CDR3 length is 15 residues. Germline V gives CDR1 SGHTA, CDR2 FQGNSA. Written as DNA, the CDR3 is TGTGCCAGCAGCATATCTAGCGGGGTGTACAATGAGCAGTTCTTC. Amino acid sequence: CASSISSGVYNEQFF.

This rearrangement joins TRBV14 to TRBJ2-1; D might be TRBD2 (5 bases). Trimming removed 4 bases from V and 2 bases from J, with 9 bases in between. The CDR3 sequence is 14 residues long. Looked up from germline, CDR1 is SGHDN and CDR2 is FVKESK. CDR3 loop: CASSPGGPYNEQFF. CDR3 nucleotides: TGTGCCAGCAGCCCGGGCGGGCCCTACAATGAGCAGTTCTTC.

The chain combines TRBV15 with TRBJ1-2; a possible D gene is TRBD1 (6 bases). Germline CDR1 is LNHNV and CDR2 is YYDKDF (reference sequence). This CDR3 comprises 15 residues. The V and J ends lost 2 bases and 4 bases respectively, with 14 bases between them. The CDR3 sequence: CATSRSRGGSYGYTF. The CDR3 DNA reads TGTGCCACCAGCAGATCGAGAGGGGGTAGCTATGGCTACACCTTC. The full variable domain, its missing parts supplied by reference TRBV15 and TRBJ1-2, is DAMVIQNPRYQVTQFGKPVTLSCSQTLNHNVMYWYQQKSSQAPKLLFHYYDKDFNNEADTPDNFQSRRPNTSFCFLDIRSPGLGDTAMYLCATSRSRGGSYGYTFGSGTRLTVV.